The next 20 T cell receptor beta chains were all read from a single sample in a study of OX40 agonist ivuxolimab in advanced cancers. The protocol was immunoSEQ multiplex PCR, while the TCRdb copy is restricted to in-frame clones and leaves out a portion. This sample has 77,000 or so clones, with around 90% found just once. Sequencing was performed on CD4+ or CD8+ T cells sorted from blood, taken in a trial of the OX40 agonist ivuxolimab. Every receptor here comes from an adult with an advanced solid tumor such as melanoma, head and neck, liver or kidney cancer.

This clone has just one count. V and J are TRBV6-6 and TRBJ2-1; TRBD2 might be the D (6 bases). Germline CDR1 MNHNY, CDR2 SVGAGI (reference sequence). The CDR3 is made up of 13 amino acids. The V gene lost 9 bases and the J gene lost 4 bases, with 13 bases spanning the gap. The CDR3 reads CASMGGVYNEQFF. The CDR3, as DNA: TGTGCCAGTATGGGCGGGGTATACAATGAGCAGTTCTTC.

CDR3 protein: CASSPRNYEQYF. In DNA, the CDR3 is TGTGCCAGCAGCCCTAGAAACTACGAGCAGTACTTC. This sequence joins TRBV7-9 and TRBJ2-7; no clear D gene. The length of the CDR3 is 12 residues. Trimming stripped 5 bases from V and 3 bases from J, with 8 bases between. Germline CDR1 is SEHNR and CDR2 is FQNEAQ (reference sequence).

The chain carries TRBV10-3 and TRBJ2-7, with TRBD1 matching 7 bases. The V segment lost 2 bases and the J segment 3 bases; nucleotides outside the gene matches: 4. Germline CDR1 is ENHRY and CDR2 is SYGVKD. The CDR3 has 14 residues. CDR3 loop: CAISERGQYYEQYF. Written as DNA, the CDR3 is TGTGCCATCAGTGAGCGGGGACAGTACTACGAGCAGTACTTC.

This chain joins TRBV11-3 and TRBJ2-5; 11 bases are shared with TRBD2. Germline assignment: CDR1 SGHNT and CDR2 YENEEA. V shed 5 bases and J 5 bases; nucleotides not matched to a gene: 7. This CDR3 has 15 residues. As DNA, the CDR3 is TGTGCCAGCAGCCCCCGACTAGCGGGGACGGAGACCCAGTACTTC. Translating it yields CASSPRLAGTETQYF.

The chain employs TRBV28 and TRBJ1-3, with D maybe TRBD1 (5 bases). Looked up from germline, CDR1 is MDHEN and CDR2 is SYDVKM. The V gene lost 2 bases and the J gene lost 2 bases, with 7 bases spanning the gap. This CDR3 has 14 residues. The CDR3: CASSLTGAGNTIYF. DNA for the CDR3: TGTGCCAGCAGTTTAACAGGAGCTGGAAACACCATATATTTT.

This chain links TRBV28 with TRBJ1-1; D is uncertain. The CDR3 spans 14 residues. The V gene's germline CDR1 is MDHEN and CDR2 SYDVKM. Deletions cut 6 bases from V and 0 bases from J, with 11 bases between. CDR3 residues: CASSPTRMNTEAFF. The DNA of the CDR3 is TGTGCCAGCAGCCCGACACGTATGAACACTGAAGCTTTCTTT.

The chain carries TRBV2 and TRBJ2-3; unclear D gene. Trimming cost V 6 bases and J 1 base, with 5 bases left between them. The germline CDR1 and CDR2 sequences are SNHLY and FYNNEI. The CDR3 totals 12 residues. The CDR3 sequence is CASSARTDTQYF. The CDR3 bases are TGTGCCAGCAGCGCCCGCACAGATACGCAGTATTTT. The whole variable domain, remainder taken from reference TRBV2 and TRBJ2-3, is EPEVTQTPSHQVTQMGQEVILRCVPISNHLYFYWYRQILGQKVEFLVSFYNNEISEKSEIFDDQFSVERPDGSNFTLKIRSTKLEDSAMYFCASSARTDTQYFGPGTRLTVL.

The chain uses TRBV6-1 and TRBJ2-7, with D unresolved. V gave up 0 bases and J gave up 3 bases, with 12 bases separating them. Germline V gene lookup returns CDR1 MNHNS and CDR2 SASEGT. The CDR3 is 15 residues long. CDR3 bases: TGTGCCAGCAGTGAAGCATTCGGACCCTTCTACGAGCAGTACTTC. It specifies CASSEAFGPFYEQYF.

The CDR3 loop is CASSYTGNTGELFF. The DNA of the CDR3 is TGTGCCAGCAGCTATACAGGGAACACCGGGGAGCTGTTTTTT. This sequence joins TRBV7-9 and TRBJ2-2; D possibly corresponds to TRBD1 (5 bases). The CDR3 runs 14 residues. The germline gives CDR1 SEHNR, CDR2 FQNEAQ (reference sequence). Trimming took off 4 bases at V and 1 base at J, with 7 bases between the two ends. Full variable domain (missing parts from reference TRBV7-9 and TRBJ2-2): DTGVSQNPRHKITKRGQNVTFRCDPISEHNRLYWYRQTLGQGPEFLTYFQNEAQLEKSRLLSDRFSAERPKGSFSTLEIQRTEQGDSAMYLCASSYTGNTGELFFGEGSRLTVL.

This clone was seen only once. The chain joins TRBV18 to TRBJ1-2; D is uncertain. Trimming removed 1 base from V and 4 bases from J, with 7 bases in between. Germline CDR1 is KGHSH and CDR2 is LQKENI. CDR3 length: 13 residues. CDR3 bases: TGTGCCAGCTCACCACTCAACAGCTATGGCTACACCTTC. Translated: CASSPLNSYGYTF.

This chain connects TRBV2 to TRBJ2-3, with D unresolved. The V end was cut by 1 base, the J end by 4 bases, with 12 bases between. Germline V gene sequence: CDR1 SNHLY, CDR2 FYNNEI. The CDR3 totals 15 residues. CDR3 residues: CASSEVGVGPDTQYF. DNA for the CDR3: TGTGCCAGCAGTGAAGTAGGAGTGGGCCCAGATACGCAGTATTTT.

The chain couples TRBV6-5 to TRBJ2-3; a possible D gene is TRBD2 (6 bases). Germline V gene lookup returns CDR1 MNHEY and CDR2 SVGAGI. This CDR3 region has 15 residues. The V and J ends lost 5 bases and 3 bases respectively, with 15 bases between them. The CDR3 nucleotides read TGTGCCAGCAGTCGGGACTCTTTTGGGACAGATACGCAGTATTTT. As protein: CASSRDSFGTDTQYF.

V gene TRBV6-5 combines with J gene TRBJ2-7; 10 bases align to TRBD2. Trimming at V came to 6 bases and at J to 9 bases, leaving 14 bases not matched to a gene. The CDR3 runs to 15 residues. Germline CDR1 and CDR2: MNHEY and SVGAGI. This CDR3 is CASSVGLADGRRQYF. CDR3 DNA sequence: TGTGCCAGCAGCGTTGGACTAGCGGATGGAAGACGGCAGTACTTC.

The chain has TRBV6-6 and TRBJ2-2; D might be TRBD2 (6 bases). CDR1 is MNHNY, CDR2 SVGAGI, per germline (reference sequence). This CDR3 contains 14 residues. The ends were cut back, 6 bases at V and 5 bases at J, with 13 bases in the middle. DNA for the CDR3: TGTGCCAGCAGGGGGGGTGTGAGGACCGGGGAGCTGTTTTTT. This codes for CASRGGVRTGELFF.

The CDR3 sequence: CASSKGLPFYEQYF. In nucleotides, the CDR3 is TGTGCCAGCAGCAAGGGACTCCCTTTCTACGAGCAGTACTTC. The V call is TRBV5-4, the J call TRBJ2-7; the D gene is possibly TRBD2 (6 bases). Germline V gene lookup returns CDR1 SGHNT and CDR2 YYREEE (reference sequence). Trimming stripped 4 bases from V and 3 bases from J, with 14 bases between. This CDR3 comprises 14 residues. Drawing the rest from reference TRBV5-4 and TRBJ2-7, the complete variable domain is ETGVTQSPTHLIKTRGQQVTLRCSSQSGHNTVSWYQQALGQGPQFIFQYYREEENGRGNFPPRFSGLQFPNYSSELNVNALELDDSALYLCASSKGLPFYEQYFGPGTRLTVT.

V gene TRBV28 combines with J gene TRBJ1-1; D is uncertain. The CDR3 covers 13 residues. Germline-derived CDR1 and CDR2 are MDHEN and SYDVKM. Trimming left V 2 bases short and J 10 bases short, with 14 bases between. The CDR3 sequence is CASSLGSRVRAFF. The DNA for the CDR3 is TGTGCCAGCAGTTTAGGTTCACGGGTTAGAGCTTTCTTT.

The V and J genes are TRBV9 and TRBJ2-1; D gene uncertain. CDR1 is SGDLS, CDR2 YYNGEE, per germline. The ends were cut back, 3 bases at V and 4 bases at J, with 2 bases in the middle. The CDR3 is made up of 11 amino acids. This CDR3 is CASSGYNEQFF. The DNA of the CDR3 is TGTGCCAGCAGCGGATACAATGAGCAGTTCTTC. The full variable domain, its missing parts supplied by reference TRBV9 and TRBJ2-1, is DSGVTQTPKHLITATGQRVTLRCSPRSGDLSVYWYQQSLDQGLQFLIQYYNGEERAKGNILERFSAQQFPDLHSELNLSSLELGDSALYFCASSGYNEQFFGPGTRLTVL.

The chain joins TRBV27 to TRBJ2-3; D is uncertain. This CDR3 is 14 amino acids long. The V and J ends lost 2 bases and 1 base respectively, with 7 bases between them. Germline-derived CDR1 and CDR2 are MNHEY and SMNVEV (reference sequence). CDR3: CASSLNTGTDTQYF. The CDR3 DNA reads as TGTGCCAGCAGTTTAAATACAGGCACAGATACGCAGTATTTT.

This chain links TRBV10-1 with TRBJ2-6; tentative D call: TRBD2 (6 bases). CDR3 size: 13 residues. Germline loops: CDR1 WNHNN, CDR2 SYGVQD (reference sequence). CDR3 sequence reads: CAPGGSGANVLTF. CDR3 DNA sequence: TGCGCACCCGGAGGGTCTGGGGCCAACGTCCTGACTTTC.

The V and J genes are TRBV11-3 and TRBJ2-7; D gene uncertain. Germline values: CDR1 SGHNT, CDR2 YENEEA. V shed 4 bases and J shed 6 bases, with 13 bases lying between them. The CDR3 sequence is 13 residues long. DNA for the CDR3: TGTGCCAGCAGCTCCCTGGACGCTACCGAGCAGTACTTC. This sequence encodes CASSSLDATEQYF.